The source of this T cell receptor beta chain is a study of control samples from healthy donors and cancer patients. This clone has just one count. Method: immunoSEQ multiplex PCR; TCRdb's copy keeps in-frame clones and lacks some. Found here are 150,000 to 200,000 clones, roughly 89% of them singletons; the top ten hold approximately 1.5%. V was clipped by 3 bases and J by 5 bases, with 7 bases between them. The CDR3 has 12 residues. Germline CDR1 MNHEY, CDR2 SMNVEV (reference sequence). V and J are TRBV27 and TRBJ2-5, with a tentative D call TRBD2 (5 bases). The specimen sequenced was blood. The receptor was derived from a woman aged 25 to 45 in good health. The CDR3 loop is CASSFRGETQYF. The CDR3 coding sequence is TGTGCCAGCAGTTTCAGAGGGGAGACCCAGTACTTC.